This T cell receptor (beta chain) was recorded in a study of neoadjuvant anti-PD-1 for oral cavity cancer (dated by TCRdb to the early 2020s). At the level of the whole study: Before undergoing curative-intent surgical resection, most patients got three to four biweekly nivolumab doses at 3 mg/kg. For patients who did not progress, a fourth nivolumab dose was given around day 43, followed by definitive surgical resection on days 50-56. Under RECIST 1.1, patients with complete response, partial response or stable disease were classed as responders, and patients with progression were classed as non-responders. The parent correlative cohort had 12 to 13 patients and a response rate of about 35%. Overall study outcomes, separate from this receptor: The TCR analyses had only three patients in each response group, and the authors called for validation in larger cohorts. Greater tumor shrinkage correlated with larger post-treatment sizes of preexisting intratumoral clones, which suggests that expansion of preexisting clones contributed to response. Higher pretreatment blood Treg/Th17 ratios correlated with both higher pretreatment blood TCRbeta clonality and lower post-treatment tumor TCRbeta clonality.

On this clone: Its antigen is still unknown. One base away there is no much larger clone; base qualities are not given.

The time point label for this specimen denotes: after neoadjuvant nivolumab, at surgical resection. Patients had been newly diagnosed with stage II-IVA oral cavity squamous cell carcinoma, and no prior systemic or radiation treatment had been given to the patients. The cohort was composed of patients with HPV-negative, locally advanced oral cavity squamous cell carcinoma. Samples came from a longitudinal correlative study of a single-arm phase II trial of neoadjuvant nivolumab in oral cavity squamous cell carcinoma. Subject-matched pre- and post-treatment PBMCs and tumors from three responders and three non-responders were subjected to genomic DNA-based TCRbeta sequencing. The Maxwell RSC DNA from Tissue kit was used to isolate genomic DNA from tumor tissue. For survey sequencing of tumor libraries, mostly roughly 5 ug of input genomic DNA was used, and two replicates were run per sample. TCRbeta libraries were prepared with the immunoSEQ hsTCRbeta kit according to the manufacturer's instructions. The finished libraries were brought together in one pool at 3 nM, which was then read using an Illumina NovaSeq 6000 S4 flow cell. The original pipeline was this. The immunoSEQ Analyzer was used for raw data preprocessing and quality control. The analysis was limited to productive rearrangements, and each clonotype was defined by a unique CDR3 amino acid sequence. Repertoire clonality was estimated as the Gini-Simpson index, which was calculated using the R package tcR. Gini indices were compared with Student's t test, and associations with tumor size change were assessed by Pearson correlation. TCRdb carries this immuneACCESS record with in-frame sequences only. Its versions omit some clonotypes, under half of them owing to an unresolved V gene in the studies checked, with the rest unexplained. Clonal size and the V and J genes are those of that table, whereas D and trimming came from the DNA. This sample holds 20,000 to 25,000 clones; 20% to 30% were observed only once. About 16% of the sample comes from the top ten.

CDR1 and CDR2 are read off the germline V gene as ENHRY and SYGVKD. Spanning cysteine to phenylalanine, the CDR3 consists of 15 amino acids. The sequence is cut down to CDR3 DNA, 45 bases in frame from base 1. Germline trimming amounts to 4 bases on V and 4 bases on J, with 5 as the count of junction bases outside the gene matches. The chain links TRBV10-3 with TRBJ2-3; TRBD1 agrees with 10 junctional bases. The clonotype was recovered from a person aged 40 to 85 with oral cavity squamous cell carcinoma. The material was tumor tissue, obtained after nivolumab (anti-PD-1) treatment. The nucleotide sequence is TGTGCCATCAGTGGGGACAGGGGAGGCGCAGATACGCAGTATTTT. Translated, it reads CAISGDRGGADTQYF.